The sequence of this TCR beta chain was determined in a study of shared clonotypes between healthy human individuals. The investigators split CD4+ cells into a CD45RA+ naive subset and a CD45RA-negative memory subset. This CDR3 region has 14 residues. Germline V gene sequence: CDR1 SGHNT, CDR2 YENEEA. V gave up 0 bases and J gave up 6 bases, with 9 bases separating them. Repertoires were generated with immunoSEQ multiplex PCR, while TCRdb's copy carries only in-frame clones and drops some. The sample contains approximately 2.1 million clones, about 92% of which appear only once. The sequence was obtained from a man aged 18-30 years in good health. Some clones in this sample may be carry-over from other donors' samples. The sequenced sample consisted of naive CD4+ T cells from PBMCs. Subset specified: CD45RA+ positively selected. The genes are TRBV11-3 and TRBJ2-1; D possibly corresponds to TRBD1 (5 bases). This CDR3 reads CASSLDSQGNEQFF. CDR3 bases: TGTGCCAGCAGCTTAGATAGCCAGGGCAATGAGCAGTTCTTC.